This T cell receptor (beta chain) derives from a study of beta chain features in type 1 diabetes. About the study: Cell yields, gender and age were comparable in patients and healthy donors.

The entirety of the isolated RNA underwent reverse transcription, so expressed TCRB transcripts were sequenced. Profiled with immunoSEQ multiplex PCR; TCRdb holds only in-frame clones, not every one. This sample carries 150,000 to 200,000 clones, 7.5% to 9.5% of them seen once, and the ten largest clones take over 0.45%. General observations from the study: Among patients, naive, central memory and Treg TCRB repertoires appeared more similar than among healthy donors. Moderate yet significant TCRB CDR3 shortening was seen in Type 1 diabetes patients in all four CD4+ subsets.

The V and J ends lost 0 bases and 2 bases respectively, with 10 bases between them. Germline V gene lookup returns CDR1 LNHNV and CDR2 YYDKDF (reference sequence). This CDR3 spans 15 amino acids. About this clone itself: Its antigen is currently unknown.

The rearrangement uses TRBV15 and TRBJ1-1; D possibly corresponds to TRBD1 (6 bases). The specimen sequenced was central memory CD4+ T cells from blood. The clonotype comes from a woman in her late teens or twenties with type 1 diabetes. CDR3 nucleotide sequence: TGTGCCACCAGCAGAGACGGGACAACCAACACTGAAGCTTTCTTT. It yields the protein CATSRDGTTNTEAFF.